This T cell receptor beta chain was found in a study of blood T cell repertoires in COVID-19. Germline V CDR1 and CDR2: MNHEY, SVGAGI. The CDR3 length is 12 residues. V was cut by 6 bases and J by 5 bases, with 7 bases left in between. The table came from immunoSEQ multiplex PCR; TCRdb's copy has only in-frame clones and leaves some out. The sample includes around 190,000 clones, roughly 76% of them seen just once. The clonotype comes from a woman aged 45-65 years with active or convalescent COVID-19. Material: peripheral blood. The chain links TRBV6-5 to TRBJ1-4; no firm D call. CDR3 DNA: TGTGCCAGCAGCCGTCAGAATGAAAAACTGTTTTTT. This encodes CASSRQNEKLFF.